This passage covers 8 T cell receptor beta chains from one sample sequenced in a study of T-cell reconstitution after alpha-beta-depleted transplantation in children. As it was prepared, the TCRbeta library received unique molecular identifiers. MiXCR was run by TCRdb on the PCR reads, yielding one entry per CDR3 protein. The sample has around 230,000 distinct CDR3 sequences; roughly 18% are singletons. This specimen consisted of PBMCs, mostly from graft donor cells, obtained 360 days after TCRalphabeta/CD19-depleted stem cell transplant. The source of these receptors is a male patient between 2 and 10 years old who had a stem cell transplant for acute lymphoblastic leukemia, so the T cells may come from the graft donor.

This clonotype was seen repeatedly, ten times or more. J is TRBJ2-1 and V is TRBV27, with 8 bases matching TRBD2. The germline CDR1 and CDR2 sequences are MNHEY and SMNVEV (reference sequence). The V gene end was trimmed by 5 bases and the J gene end by 0 bases; junction bases not matched to a gene: 3. This CDR3 spans 15 amino acids. The CDR3 region is CASSIAGSSYNEQFF. The CDR3 DNA reads TGTGCCAGCAGTATAGCGGGAAGCTCCTACAATGAGCAGTTCTTC.

A few counts support this clonotype. V is TRBV12-3 or TRBV12-4 and J is TRBJ2-1; 12 nucleotides agree with TRBD2. This CDR3 has 19 amino acids. Germline trimming cut 6 bases from V and 0 bases from J; bases unmatched to any gene: 12. The CDR3 DNA sequence: TGTGCCAGCAGGGCTAGCGGGGGGGGCCTGCGGGACTCCTACAATGAGCAGTTCTTC. Protein sequence: CASRASGGGLRDSYNEQFF.

The chain has TRBV2 and TRBJ2-5; TRBD2 is a possible D gene (5 bases). Germline V gene lookup returns CDR1 SNHLY and CDR2 FYNNEI. Trimming left V 4 bases short and J 5 bases short, with 14 bases between. The CDR3 is 14 amino acids. DNA of the CDR3: TGTGCCAGCAGTGTTGTCACTAGTTGGGAGACCCAGTACTTC. This translates into CASSVVTSWETQYF.

This clonotype was observed a handful of times. This chain joins TRBV20-1 and TRBJ2-1, with D unresolved. V lost 1 base and J lost 4, with 11 bases in between. The CDR3 runs to 14 residues. Germline loops: CDR1 DFQATT, CDR2 SNEGSKA (reference sequence). The CDR3 DNA reads TGCAGTGCTAGAGCCTTCCTCCCTTACAATGAGCAGTTCTTC. It codes for CSARAFLPYNEQFF.

The rearrangement uses TRBV4-2 and TRBJ1-4; D gene ambiguous. CDR3 length: 13 residues. V lost 1 base and J 5 bases, leaving 5 bases between the germline ends. The V gene's germline CDR1 is LGHNA and CDR2 YNFKEQ. DNA of the CDR3: TGTGCCAGCAGCCAAGGGGTAAATGAAAAACTGTTTTTT. This gives the protein CASSQGVNEKLFF.

A word on this clonotype: Since the CDR3 does not end with the conserved phenylalanine or tryptophan, this likely comes from a read error. The genes are TRBV20-1 and TRBJ1-5, with 7 positions matching TRBD1. The CDR3 totals 15 residues. Germline assignment: CDR1 DFQATT and CDR2 SNEGSKA (reference sequence). V lost 6 bases to trimming and J lost 6 bases; unmatched junction nucleotides: 14. The CDR3 region is CSAQGGRGTGQPQHC. DNA for the CDR3: TGCAGTGCCCAGGGCGGCAGGGGGACGGGTCAGCCCCAGCATTGT.

The V call is TRBV24-1, the J call TRBJ2-3, with D unclear. V was shortened by 4 bases and J by 0 bases, with 10 bases between the two germline ends. The CDR3 is 15 residues long. Germline V gene sequence: CDR1 KGHDR, CDR2 SFDVKD. The CDR3 loop is CATSDPDTSTDTQYF. For the CDR3, the DNA is TGTGCCACCAGTGACCCAGACACTAGCACAGATACGCAGTATTTT.

This clonotype was observed many times. CDR3 sequence (DNA): TGCAGTGCTAGAGACGTATTGGGCAGGGTGAACACCGGGGAGCTGTTTTTT. Its protein is CSARDVLGRVNTGELFF. This chain links TRBV20-1 with TRBJ2-2, with D possibly matching TRBD1 (5 bases). V was trimmed by 0 bases and J by 1 base, leaving 15 bases between them. Germline loops: CDR1 DFQATT, CDR2 SNEGSKA (reference sequence). The CDR3 loop spans 17 amino acids.